This T cell receptor beta chain comes out of a study of technical replicates of blood from a handful of donors. The repertoire was sequenced with immunoSEQ multiplex PCR; TCRdb's copy has only in-frame clones and lacks some. The data hold roughly 85,000 clones, with around 94% observed a single time. The V gene's germline CDR1 is SEHNR and CDR2 FQNEAQ (reference sequence). V lost 5 bases and J lost 4; bases outside the gene matches: 13. The CDR3 length is 18 residues. This chain connects TRBV7-9 to TRBJ1-4, with 10 bases matching TRBD1. The TCR comes from a human donor in good health. Sample: T cells isolated from PBMCs. The CDR3 nucleotides read TGTGCCAGCAGCCATTGGGGACAGGGGCCAACTAATAATGAAAAACTGTTTTTT. Translated, it gives CASSHWGQGPTNNEKLFF.